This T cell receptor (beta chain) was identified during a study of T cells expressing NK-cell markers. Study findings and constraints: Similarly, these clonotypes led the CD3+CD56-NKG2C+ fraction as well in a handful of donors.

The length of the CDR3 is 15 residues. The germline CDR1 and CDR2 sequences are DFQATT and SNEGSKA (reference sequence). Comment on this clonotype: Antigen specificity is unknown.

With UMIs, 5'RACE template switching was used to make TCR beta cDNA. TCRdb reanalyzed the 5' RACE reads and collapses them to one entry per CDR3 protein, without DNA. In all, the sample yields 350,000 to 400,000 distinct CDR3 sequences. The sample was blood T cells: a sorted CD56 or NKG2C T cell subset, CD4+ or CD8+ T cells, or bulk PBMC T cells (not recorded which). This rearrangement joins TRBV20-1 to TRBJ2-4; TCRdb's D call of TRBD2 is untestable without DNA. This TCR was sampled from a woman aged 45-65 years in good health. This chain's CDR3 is CSGADRRTSGNIQYF.